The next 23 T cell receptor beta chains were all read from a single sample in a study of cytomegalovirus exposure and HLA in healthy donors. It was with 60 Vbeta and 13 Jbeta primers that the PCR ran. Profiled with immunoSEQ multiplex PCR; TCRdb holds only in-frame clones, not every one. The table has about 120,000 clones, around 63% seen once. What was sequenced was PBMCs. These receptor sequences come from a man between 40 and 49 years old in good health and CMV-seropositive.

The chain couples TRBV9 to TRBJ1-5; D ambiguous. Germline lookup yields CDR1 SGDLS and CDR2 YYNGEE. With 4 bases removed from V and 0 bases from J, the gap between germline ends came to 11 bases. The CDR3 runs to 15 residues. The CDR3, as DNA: TGTGCCAGCAGCAAAGACACCCATAGCAATCAGCCCCAGCATTTT. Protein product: CASSKDTHSNQPQHF.

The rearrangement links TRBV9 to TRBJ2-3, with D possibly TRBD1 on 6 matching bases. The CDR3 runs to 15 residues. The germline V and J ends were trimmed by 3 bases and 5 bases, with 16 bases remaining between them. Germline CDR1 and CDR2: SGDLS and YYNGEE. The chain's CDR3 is CASSALDRPEDTQYF. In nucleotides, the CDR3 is TGTGCCAGCAGCGCGCTAGACAGGCCCGAAGATACGCAGTATTTT.

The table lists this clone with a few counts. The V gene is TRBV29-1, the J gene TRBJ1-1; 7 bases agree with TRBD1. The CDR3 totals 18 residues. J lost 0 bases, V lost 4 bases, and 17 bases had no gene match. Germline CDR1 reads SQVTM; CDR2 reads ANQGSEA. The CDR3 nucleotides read TGCAGCGTTGCCCTGGGGGCAGGGGGTGAGAATTTGAACACTGAAGCTTTCTTT. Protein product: CSVALGAGGENLNTEAFF. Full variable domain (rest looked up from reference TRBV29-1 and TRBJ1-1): SAVISQKPSRDICQRGTSLTIQCQVDSQVTMMFWYRQQPGQSLTLIATANQGSEATYESGFVIDKFPISRPNLTFSTLTVSNMSPEDSSIYLCSVALGAGGENLNTEAFFGQGTRLTVV.

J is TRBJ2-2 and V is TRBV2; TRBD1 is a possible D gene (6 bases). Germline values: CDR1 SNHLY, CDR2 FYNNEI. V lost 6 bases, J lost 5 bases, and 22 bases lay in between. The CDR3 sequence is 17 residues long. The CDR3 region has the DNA TGTGCCAGCAGCCCCAAACTAATAGTGCAGGGGACCGGGGAGCTGTTTTTT. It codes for CASSPKLIVQGTGELFF.

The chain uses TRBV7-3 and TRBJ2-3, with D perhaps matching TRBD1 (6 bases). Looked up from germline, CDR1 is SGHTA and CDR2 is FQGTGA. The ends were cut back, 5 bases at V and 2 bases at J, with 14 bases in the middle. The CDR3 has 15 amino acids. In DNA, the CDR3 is TGTGCCAGCAGCACCTCCGGGACAATCACAGATACGCAGTATTTT. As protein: CASSTSGTITDTQYF.

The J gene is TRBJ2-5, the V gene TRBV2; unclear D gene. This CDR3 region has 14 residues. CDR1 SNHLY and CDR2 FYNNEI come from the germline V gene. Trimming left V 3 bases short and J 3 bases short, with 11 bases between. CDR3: CASSEQGLEETQYF. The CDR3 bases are TGTGCCAGCAGTGAGCAAGGCCTAGAAGAGACCCAGTACTTC. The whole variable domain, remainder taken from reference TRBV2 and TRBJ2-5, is EPEVTQTPSHQVTQMGQEVILRCVPISNHLYFYWYRQILGQKVEFLVSFYNNEISEKSEIFDDQFSVERPDGSNFTLKIRSTKLEDSAMYFCASSEQGLEETQYFGPGTRLLVL.

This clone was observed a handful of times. In nucleotides, the CDR3 is TGCAGTTACAGGGTTTTTGGCGAGCAGTACTTC. It yields the protein CSYRVFGEQYF. The chain uses TRBV20-1 and TRBJ2-7, with D possibly matching TRBD1 (6 bases). This CDR3 is built from 11 residues. The germline V and J ends were trimmed by 8 bases and 6 bases, with 14 bases remaining between them. Germline lookup yields CDR1 DFQATT and CDR2 SNEGSKA (reference sequence).

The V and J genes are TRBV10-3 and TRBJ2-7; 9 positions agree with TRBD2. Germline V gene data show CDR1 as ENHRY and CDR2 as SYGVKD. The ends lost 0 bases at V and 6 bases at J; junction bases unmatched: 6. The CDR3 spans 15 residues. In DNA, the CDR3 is TGTGCCATCAGTGAGTCGGGCGGGGGGGGTGGCGAGCAGTACTTC. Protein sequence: CAISESGGGGGEQYF.

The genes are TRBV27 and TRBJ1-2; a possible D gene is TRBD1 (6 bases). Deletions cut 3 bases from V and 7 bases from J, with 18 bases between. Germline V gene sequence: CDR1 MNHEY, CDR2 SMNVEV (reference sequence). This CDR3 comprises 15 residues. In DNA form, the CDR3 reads TGTGCCAGCAGTTTGATCGGGGGGCAAATAGGTGGCTACACCTTC. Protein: CASSLIGGQIGGYTF.

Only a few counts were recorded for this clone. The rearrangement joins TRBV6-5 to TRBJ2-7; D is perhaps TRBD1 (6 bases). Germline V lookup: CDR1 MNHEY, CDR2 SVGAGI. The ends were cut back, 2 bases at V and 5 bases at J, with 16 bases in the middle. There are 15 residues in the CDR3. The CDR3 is CASSYIGRGVDEQYF. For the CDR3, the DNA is TGTGCCAGCAGTTACATCGGCAGGGGCGTCGACGAGCAGTACTTC.

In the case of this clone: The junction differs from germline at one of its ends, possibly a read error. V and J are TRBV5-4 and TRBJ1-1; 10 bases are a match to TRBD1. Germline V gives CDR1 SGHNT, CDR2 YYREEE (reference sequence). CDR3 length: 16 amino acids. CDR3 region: CASRLGQGMASAEAFF. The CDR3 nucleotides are TGTGCCAGCAGGTTGGGACAGGGGATGGCAAGCGCTGAAGCTTTCTTT.

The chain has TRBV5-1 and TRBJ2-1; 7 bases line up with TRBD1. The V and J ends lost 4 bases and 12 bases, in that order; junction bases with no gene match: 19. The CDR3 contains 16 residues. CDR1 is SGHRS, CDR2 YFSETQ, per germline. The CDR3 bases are TGCGCCAGCAGCCTTGATTTCCTAGGGGGCGTTGACGGGCAGTTCTTC. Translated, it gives CASSLDFLGGVDGQFF.

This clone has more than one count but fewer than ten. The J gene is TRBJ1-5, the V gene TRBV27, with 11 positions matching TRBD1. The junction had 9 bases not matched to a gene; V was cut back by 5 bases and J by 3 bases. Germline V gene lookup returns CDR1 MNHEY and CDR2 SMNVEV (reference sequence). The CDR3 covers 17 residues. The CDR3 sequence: CASSPSRGQGDNQPQHF. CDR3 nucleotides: TGTGCCAGCAGTCCCTCAAGGGGACAGGGGGACAATCAGCCCCAGCATTTT.

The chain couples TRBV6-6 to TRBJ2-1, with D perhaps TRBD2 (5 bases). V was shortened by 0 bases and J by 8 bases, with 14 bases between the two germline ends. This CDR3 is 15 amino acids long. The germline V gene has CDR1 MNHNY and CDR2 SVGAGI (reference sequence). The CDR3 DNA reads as TGTGCCAGCAGTTACTCCGAACCAGCTAGCTATGAGCAGTTCTTC. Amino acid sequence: CASSYSEPASYEQFF.

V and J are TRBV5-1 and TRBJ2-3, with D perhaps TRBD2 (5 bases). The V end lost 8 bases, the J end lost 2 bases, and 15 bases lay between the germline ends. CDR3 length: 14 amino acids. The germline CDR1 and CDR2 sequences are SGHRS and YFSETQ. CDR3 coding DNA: TGCGCCAGTGGTGAGAGGGCCGACACAGATACGCAGTATTTT. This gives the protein CASGERADTDTQYF.

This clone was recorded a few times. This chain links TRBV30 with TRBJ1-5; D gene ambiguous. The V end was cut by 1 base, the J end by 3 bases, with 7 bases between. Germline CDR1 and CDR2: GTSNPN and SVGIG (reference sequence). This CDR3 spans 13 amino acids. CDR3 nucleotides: TGTGCCTGGAGTGGGTCACTCAATCAGCCCCAGCATTTT. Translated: CAWSGSLNQPQHF.

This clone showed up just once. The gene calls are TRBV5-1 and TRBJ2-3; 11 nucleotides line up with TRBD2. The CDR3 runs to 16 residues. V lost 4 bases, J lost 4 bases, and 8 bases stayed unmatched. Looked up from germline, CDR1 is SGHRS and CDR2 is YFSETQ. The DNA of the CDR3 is TGCGCCAGCAGCCAAGGGACTAGCGGACGCTCAGATACGCAGTATTTT. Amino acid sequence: CASSQGTSGRSDTQYF.

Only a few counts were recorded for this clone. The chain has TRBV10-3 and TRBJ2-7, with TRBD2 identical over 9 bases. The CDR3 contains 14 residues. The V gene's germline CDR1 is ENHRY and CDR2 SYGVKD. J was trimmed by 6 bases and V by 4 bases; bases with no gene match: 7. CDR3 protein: CAISGSGSGGEQYF. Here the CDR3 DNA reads TGTGCCATCAGTGGTAGCGGGAGCGGTGGCGAGCAGTACTTC.

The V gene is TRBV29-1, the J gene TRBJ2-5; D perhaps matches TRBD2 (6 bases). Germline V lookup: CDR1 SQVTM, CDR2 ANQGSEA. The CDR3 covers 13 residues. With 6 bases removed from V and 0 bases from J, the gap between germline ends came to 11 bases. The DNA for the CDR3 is TGCAGCGTCCTCGGGACTTACCAAGAGACCCAGTACTTC. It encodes CSVLGTYQETQYF.

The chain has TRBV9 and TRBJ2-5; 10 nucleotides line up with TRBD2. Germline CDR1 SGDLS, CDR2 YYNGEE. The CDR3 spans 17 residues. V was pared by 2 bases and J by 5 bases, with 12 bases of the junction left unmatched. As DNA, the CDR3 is TGTGCCAGCAGCGTCAAGGCTAGCGGGAGTTCTAGGGAGACCCAGTACTTC. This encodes CASSVKASGSSRETQYF.

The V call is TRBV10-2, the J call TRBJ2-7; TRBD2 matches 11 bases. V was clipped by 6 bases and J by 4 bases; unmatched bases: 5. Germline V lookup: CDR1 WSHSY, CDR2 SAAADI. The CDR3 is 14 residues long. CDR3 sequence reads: CASSALAGGYEQYF. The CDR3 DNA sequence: TGCGCCAGCAGCGCTCTAGCGGGGGGATACGAGCAGTACTTC.

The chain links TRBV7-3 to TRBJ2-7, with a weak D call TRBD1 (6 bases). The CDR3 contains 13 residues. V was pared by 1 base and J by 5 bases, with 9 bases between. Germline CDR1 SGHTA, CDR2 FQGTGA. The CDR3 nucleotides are TGTGCCAGCAGCTTAAACAGGGCCCACGAGCAGTACTTC. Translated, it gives CASSLNRAHEQYF.

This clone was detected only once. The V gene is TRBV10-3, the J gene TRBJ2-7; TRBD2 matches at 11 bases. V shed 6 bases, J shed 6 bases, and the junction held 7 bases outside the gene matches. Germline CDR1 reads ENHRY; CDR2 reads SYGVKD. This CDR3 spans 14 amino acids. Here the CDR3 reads CAIRVTSGESEQYF. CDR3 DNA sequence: TGTGCCATCAGGGTGACTAGCGGGGAAAGCGAGCAGTACTTC.